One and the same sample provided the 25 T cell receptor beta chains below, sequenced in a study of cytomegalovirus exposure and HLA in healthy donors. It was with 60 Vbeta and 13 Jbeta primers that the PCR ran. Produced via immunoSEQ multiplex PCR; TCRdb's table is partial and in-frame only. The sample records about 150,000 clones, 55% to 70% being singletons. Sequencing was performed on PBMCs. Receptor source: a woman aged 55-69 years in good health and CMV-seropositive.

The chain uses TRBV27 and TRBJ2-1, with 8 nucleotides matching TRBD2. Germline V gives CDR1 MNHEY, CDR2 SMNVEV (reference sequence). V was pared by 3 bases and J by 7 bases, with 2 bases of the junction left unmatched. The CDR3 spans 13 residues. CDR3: CASSFTSGNEQFF. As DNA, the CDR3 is TGTGCCAGCAGTTTTACTAGCGGAAATGAGCAGTTCTTC.

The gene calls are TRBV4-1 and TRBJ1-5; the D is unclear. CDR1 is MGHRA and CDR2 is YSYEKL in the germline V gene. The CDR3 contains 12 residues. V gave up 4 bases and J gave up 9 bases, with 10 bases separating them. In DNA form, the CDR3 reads TGCGCCAGCAGCCCTAACGGTGGGCCCCAGCATTTT. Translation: CASSPNGGPQHF.

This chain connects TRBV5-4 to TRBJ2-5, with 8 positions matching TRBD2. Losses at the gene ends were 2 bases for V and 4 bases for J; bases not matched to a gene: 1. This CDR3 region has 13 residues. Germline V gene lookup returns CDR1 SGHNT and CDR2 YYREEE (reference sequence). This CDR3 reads CASSLAGAETQYF. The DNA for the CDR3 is TGTGCCAGCAGCTTAGCGGGAGCAGAGACCCAGTACTTC.

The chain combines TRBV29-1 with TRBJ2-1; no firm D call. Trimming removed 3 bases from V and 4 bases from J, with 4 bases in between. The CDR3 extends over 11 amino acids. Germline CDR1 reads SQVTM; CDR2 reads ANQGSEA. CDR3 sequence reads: CSVDPYNEQFF. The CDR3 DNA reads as TGCAGCGTTGACCCATACAATGAGCAGTTCTTC.

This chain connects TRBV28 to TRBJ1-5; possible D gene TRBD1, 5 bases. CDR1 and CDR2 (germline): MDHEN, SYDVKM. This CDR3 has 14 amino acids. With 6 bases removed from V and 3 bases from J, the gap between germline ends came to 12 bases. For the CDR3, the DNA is TGTGCCAGCAGCCCCGACAGCGTCAATCAGCCCCAGCATTTT. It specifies CASSPDSVNQPQHF.

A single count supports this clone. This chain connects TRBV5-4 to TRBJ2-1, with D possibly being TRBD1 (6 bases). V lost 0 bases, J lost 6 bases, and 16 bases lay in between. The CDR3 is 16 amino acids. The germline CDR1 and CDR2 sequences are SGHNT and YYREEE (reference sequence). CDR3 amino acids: CASSLDGAGVVNEQFF. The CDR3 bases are TGTGCCAGCAGCTTGGATGGGGCAGGGGTAGTCAATGAGCAGTTCTTC.

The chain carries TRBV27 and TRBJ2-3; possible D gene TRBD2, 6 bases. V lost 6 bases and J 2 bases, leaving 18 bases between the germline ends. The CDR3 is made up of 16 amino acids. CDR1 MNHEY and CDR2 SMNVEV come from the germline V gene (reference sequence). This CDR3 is CASSPKAGPLTDTQYF. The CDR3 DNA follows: TGTGCCAGCAGCCCCAAGGCGGGACCGCTCACAGATACGCAGTATTTT.

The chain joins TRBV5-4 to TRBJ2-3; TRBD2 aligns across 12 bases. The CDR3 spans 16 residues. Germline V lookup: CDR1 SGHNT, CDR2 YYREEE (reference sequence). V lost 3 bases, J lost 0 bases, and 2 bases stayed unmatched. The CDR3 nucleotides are TGTGCCAGCAGCTCCGGGACTAGCGGGAGCACAGATACGCAGTATTTT. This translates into CASSSGTSGSTDTQYF.

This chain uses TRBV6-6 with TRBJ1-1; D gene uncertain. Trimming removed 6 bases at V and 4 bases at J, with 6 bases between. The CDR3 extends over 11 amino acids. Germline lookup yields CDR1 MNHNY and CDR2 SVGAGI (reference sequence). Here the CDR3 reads CASRLGTEAFF. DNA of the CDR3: TGTGCCAGCAGGCTAGGCACTGAAGCTTTCTTT.

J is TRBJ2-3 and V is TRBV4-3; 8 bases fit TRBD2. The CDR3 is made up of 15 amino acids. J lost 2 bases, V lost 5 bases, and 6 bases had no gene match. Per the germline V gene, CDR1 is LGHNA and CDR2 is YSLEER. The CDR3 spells CASSYKRGPTDTQYF. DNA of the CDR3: TGCGCCAGCAGCTATAAGCGGGGGCCCACAGATACGCAGTATTTT.

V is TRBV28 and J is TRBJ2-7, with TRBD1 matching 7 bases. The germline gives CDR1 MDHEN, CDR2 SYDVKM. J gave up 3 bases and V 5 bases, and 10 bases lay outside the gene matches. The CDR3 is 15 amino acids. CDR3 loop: CASSPLDRIIYEQYF. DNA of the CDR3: TGTGCCAGCAGTCCCTTGGACAGGATCATCTACGAGCAGTACTTC. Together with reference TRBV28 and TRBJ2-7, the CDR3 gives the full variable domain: DVKVTQSSRYLVKRTGEKVFLECVQDMDHENMFWYRQDPGLGLRLIYFSYDVKMKEKGDIPEGYSVSREKKERFSLILESASTNQTSMYLCASSPLDRIIYEQYFGPGTRLTVT.

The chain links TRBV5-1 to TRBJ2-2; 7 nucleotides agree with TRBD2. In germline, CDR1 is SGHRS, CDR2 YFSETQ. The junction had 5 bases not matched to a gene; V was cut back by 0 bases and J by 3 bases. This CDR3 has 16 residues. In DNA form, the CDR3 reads TGCGCCAGCAGCTTGGTGGCGGGAGTCGACACCGGGGAGCTGTTTTTT. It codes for CASSLVAGVDTGELFF.

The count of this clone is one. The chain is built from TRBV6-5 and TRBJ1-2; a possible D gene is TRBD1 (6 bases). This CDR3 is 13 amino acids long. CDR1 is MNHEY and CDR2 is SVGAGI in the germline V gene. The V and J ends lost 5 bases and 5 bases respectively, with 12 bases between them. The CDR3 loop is CASSVGQSYGYTF. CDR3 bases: TGTGCCAGCAGTGTAGGACAGAGTTATGGCTACACCTTC.

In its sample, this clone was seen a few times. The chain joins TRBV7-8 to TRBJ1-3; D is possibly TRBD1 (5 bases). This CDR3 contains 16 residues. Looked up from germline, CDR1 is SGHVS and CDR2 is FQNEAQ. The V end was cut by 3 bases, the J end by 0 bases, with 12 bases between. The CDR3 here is CASSLGGGFSGNTIYF. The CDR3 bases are TGTGCCAGCAGCTTGGGGGGGGGTTTCTCTGGAAACACCATATATTTT.

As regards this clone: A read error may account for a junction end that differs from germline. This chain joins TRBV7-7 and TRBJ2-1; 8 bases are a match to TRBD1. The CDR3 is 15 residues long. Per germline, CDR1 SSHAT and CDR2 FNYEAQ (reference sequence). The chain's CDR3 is CASSPTGGSYNEQFF. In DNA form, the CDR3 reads TGTGCTAGCAGCCCTACAGGGGGCTCCTACAATGAGCAGTTCTTC.

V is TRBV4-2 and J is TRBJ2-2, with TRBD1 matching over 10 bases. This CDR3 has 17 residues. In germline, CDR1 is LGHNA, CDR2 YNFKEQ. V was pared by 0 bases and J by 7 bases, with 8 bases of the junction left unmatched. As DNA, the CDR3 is TGTGCCAGCAGCCAAGATGTCGGGACAGGGGTCCTCGGGGAGCTGTTTTTT. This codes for CASSQDVGTGVLGELFF.

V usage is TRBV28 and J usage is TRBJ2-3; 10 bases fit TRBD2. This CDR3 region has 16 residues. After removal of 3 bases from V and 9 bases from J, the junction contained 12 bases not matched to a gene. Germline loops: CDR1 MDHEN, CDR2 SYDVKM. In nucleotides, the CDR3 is TGTGCCAGCAGTTTCCTTTCAGCGGGGGGGGGCGGGACGCAGTATTTT. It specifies CASSFLSAGGGGTQYF.

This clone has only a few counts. The CDR3 bases are TGCGCCAGCAGCTTGACGGGGGCTAGCGGCTACGAGCAGTACTTC. Its translation is CASSLTGASGYEQYF. This chain joins TRBV5-1 and TRBJ2-7; possible D gene TRBD2, 7 bases. Germline V CDR1 and CDR2: SGHRS, YFSETQ. V lost 1 base and J lost 3, with 14 bases in between. The CDR3 has 15 amino acids.

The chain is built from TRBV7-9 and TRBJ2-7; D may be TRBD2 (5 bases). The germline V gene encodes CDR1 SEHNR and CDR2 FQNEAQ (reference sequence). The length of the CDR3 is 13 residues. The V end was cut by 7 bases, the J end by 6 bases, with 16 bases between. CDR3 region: CASTGGPAGEQYF. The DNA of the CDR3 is TGTGCCAGCACCGGCGGGCCCGCAGGCGAGCAGTACTTC. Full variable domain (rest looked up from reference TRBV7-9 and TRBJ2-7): DTGVSQNPRHKITKRGQNVTFRCDPISEHNRLYWYRQTLGQGPEFLTYFQNEAQLEKSRLLSDRFSAERPKGSFSTLEIQRTEQGDSAMYLCASTGGPAGEQYFGPGTRLTVT.

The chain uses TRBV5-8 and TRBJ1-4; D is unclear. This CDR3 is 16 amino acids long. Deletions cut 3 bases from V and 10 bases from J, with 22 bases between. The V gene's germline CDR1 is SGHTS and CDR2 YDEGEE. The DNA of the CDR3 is TGTGCCAGCAGCTACGGTAGCGGGTCCCTCTGGGGAAAACTGTTTTTT. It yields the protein CASSYGSGSLWGKLFF.

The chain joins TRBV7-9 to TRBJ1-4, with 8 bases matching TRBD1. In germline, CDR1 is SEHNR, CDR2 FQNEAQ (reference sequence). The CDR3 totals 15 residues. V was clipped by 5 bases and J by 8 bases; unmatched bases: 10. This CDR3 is CASSPPRTGKEKLFF. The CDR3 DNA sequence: TGTGCCAGCAGCCCCCCAAGGACAGGGAAGGAAAAACTGTTTTTT.

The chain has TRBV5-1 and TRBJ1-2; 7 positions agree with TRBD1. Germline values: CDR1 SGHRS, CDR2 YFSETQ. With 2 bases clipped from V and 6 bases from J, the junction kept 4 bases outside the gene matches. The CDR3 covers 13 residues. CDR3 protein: CASSLAGTDGYTF. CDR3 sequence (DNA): TGCGCCAGCAGCTTAGCCGGGACAGATGGCTACACCTTC.

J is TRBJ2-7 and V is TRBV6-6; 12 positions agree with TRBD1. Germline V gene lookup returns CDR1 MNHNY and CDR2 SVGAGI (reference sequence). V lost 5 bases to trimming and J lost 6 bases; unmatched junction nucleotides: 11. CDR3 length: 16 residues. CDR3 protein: CASSPLGDRGRGEQYF. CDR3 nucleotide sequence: TGTGCCAGCAGTCCCCTAGGGGACAGGGGGCGAGGCGAGCAGTACTTC.

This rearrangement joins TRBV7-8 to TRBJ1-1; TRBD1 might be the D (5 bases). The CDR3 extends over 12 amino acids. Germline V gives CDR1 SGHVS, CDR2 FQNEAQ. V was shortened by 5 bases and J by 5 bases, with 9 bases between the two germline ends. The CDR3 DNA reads TGTGCCAGCAGCCGCGACAGAACTGAAGCTTTCTTT. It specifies CASSRDRTEAFF.

Here the CDR3 reads CSVGTSQSQQETQYF. Written as DNA, the CDR3 is TGCAGCGTTGGGACTAGCCAGAGTCAACAAGAGACCCAGTACTTC. The rearrangement links TRBV29-1 to TRBJ2-5; 8 bases agree with TRBD2. CDR3 size: 15 residues. Germline V gene data show CDR1 as SQVTM and CDR2 as ANQGSEA. After removal of 4 bases from V and 2 bases from J, the junction contained 9 bases not matched to a gene.